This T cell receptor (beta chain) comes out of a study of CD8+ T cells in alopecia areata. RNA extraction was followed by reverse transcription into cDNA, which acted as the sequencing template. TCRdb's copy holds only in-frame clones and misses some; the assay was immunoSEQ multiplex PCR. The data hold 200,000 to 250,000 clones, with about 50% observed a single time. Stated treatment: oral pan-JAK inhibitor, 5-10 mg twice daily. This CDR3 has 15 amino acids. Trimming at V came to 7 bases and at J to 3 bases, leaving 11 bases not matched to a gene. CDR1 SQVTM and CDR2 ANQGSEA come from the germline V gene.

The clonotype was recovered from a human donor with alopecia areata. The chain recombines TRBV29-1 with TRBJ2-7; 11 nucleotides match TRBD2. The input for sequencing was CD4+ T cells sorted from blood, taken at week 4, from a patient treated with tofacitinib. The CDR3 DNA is TGCAGCGCCTGGACCTCTAGCGGGGGGTTCTACGAGCAGTACTTC. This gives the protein CSAWTSSGGFYEQYF.